The 16 T cell receptor beta chains listed next were all sequenced from one sample in a study of molecular identifiers for immune sequencing clone quantification. TCRdb independently ran MiXCR on the PCR reads; one entry per CDR3 protein. The sample has under 100,000 distinct CDR3 sequences, around a quarter seen once. What was sequenced was naive CD8+ T cells from blood, with Jurkat cell RNA spiked in. Subset given: FACS-sorted CD8+CD4-CCR7+CD45RA+ naive T cells. All receptors derive from a human donor in good health. Some libraries in this study had Jurkat cell RNA spiked in.

In its sample, this clonotype was seen many times. The V and J genes are TRBV6-2 or TRBV6-3 and TRBJ2-7; D ambiguous. Trimming stripped 4 bases from V and 6 bases from J, with 7 bases between. The germline gives CDR1 MNHEY, CDR2 SVGEGT. The CDR3 covers 11 residues. CDR3: CASSWVSEQYF. In DNA form, the CDR3 reads TGTGCCAGCAGTTGGGTAAGCGAGCAGTACTTC.

This clonotype was recorded many times. CDR3 residues: CASSIDPGNNEQFF. The DNA of the CDR3 is TGTGCCAGTAGTATAGATCCGGGAAACAATGAGCAGTTCTTC. The genes are TRBV19 and TRBJ2-1, with a weak D call TRBD2 (5 bases). From germline, CDR1 is LNHDA and CDR2 SQIVND (reference sequence). Trimming shortened V by 0 bases and J by 5 bases, and 8 bases separated the two germline ends. The CDR3 spans 14 residues. Using reference TRBV19 and TRBJ2-1 for the parts outside the CDR3, the full variable domain is DGGITQSPKYLFRKEGQNVTLSCEQNLNHDAMYWYRQDPGQGLRLIYYSQIVNDFQKGDIAEGYSVSREKKESFPLTVTSAQKNPTAFYLCASSIDPGNNEQFFGPGTRLTVL.

Worth noting for this clonotype: The conserved closing phenylalanine or tryptophan is absent in this CDR3, likely reflecting a read error. The V call is TRBV6-2 or TRBV6-3, the J call TRBJ2-1; D is possibly TRBD2 (6 bases). V lost 0 bases to trimming and J lost 10 bases, with 19 bases between them. The CDR3 runs 16 residues. The germline V gene encodes CDR1 MNHEY and CDR2 SVGEGT. The CDR3 region is CASSYSSGHTTEEQFL. Written as DNA, the CDR3 is TGTGCCAGCAGTTACTCTAGCGGCCATACCACCGAGGAGCAGTTCTTA.

This clonotype was seen ten or more times. The chain uses TRBV25-1 and TRBJ2-7; D gene unclear. There are 15 residues in the CDR3. Germline values: CDR1 MGHDK, CDR2 SYGVNS. Trimming cost V 4 bases and J 1 base, with 14 bases left between them. For the CDR3, the DNA is TGTGCCAGCAGTGTTAGGCGGTTTGATTCCTACGAGCAGTACTTC. Protein sequence: CASSVRRFDSYEQYF.

Notes on this clonotype: It may be a read error: a sequence one base away is much more abundant. The CDR3 reads CASSPGRGNQPQHF. CDR3 nucleotide sequence: TGTGCCAGCAGTCCCGGACGGGGAAATCAGCCCCAGCATTTT. This chain connects TRBV28 to TRBJ1-5; D gene unclear. V was clipped by 5 bases and J by 4 bases, with 12 bases between them. This CDR3 is 14 amino acids long. Germline values: CDR1 MDHEN, CDR2 SYDVKM.

Note on this clonotype: A much more abundant neighbour one base away suggests this may be a read error. The chain has TRBV2 and TRBJ1-1; D call uncertain. Trimming stripped 4 bases from V and 6 bases from J, with 12 bases between. The CDR3 contains 13 residues. Germline V gives CDR1 SNHLY, CDR2 FYNNEI. The CDR3 nucleotides read TGTGCCAGCAGTGGTGGAGGGCTGCCTGAAGCTTTCTTT. Protein: CASSGGGLPEAFF.

The V call is TRBV5-4, the J call TRBJ1-6; D is uncertain. The germline CDR1 and CDR2 sequences are SGHNT and YYREEE (reference sequence). The CDR3 runs 18 residues. Deletions cut 2 bases from V and 0 bases from J, with 15 bases between. The DNA of the CDR3 is TGTGCCAGCAGCTTCATGGCGGGGTTTAACTCCTATAATTCACCCCTCCACTTT. It specifies CASSFMAGFNSYNSPLHF.

This clonotype was found many times. V gene TRBV4-3 combines with J gene TRBJ1-3; unclear D gene. The germline V gene has CDR1 LGHNA and CDR2 YSLEER. The CDR3 loop spans 15 amino acids. Between the trimmed V and J ends, which lost 0 bases and 0 bases, there was a span of 6 bases. The CDR3 loop is CASSQDRDSGNTIYF. CDR3 bases: TGCGCCAGCAGCCAAGACCGCGACTCTGGAAACACCATATATTTT.

As for this clonotype: This may be a read error: a much more frequent sequence differs by one nucleotide. This likely comes from a read error, as the CDR3 has no conserved phenylalanine or tryptophan at its end. The CDR3: CASSLGLAGGLADTQYS. CDR3 bases: TGTGCCAGCAGCCTAGGACTAGCGGGGGGCTTGGCAGATACGCAGTATTCT. The V call is TRBV9, the J call TRBJ2-3, with 14 bases aligning to TRBD2. With V trimmed by 4 bases and J by 4 bases, 8 bases remained unmatched. CDR1 is SGDLS and CDR2 is YYNGEE in the germline V gene. The CDR3 has 17 amino acids.

Many counts were recorded for this clonotype. The rearrangement joins TRBV6-5 to TRBJ2-3; 8 nucleotides align to TRBD2. V lost 7 bases and J lost 5; bases outside the gene matches: 11. Germline V gene lookup returns CDR1 MNHEY and CDR2 SVGAGI. The CDR3 is 15 amino acids. CDR3 sequence: CASNRGGQAEDTQYF. CDR3 coding DNA: TGTGCCAGCAACCGGGGGGGCCAGGCGGAAGATACGCAGTATTTT.

The table lists this clonotype with many counts. The chain joins TRBV3-2 to TRBJ1-2. TRBV3-2 is recorded as a pseudogene. This CDR3 contains 10 residues. In DNA form, the CDR3 reads TGTGCCAGCAGGAGGTATGGCTACACCTTC. Translation gives CASRRYGYTF.

For this clonotype: A read error may explain this, as a much larger clone is one base away. The chain has TRBV5-1 and TRBJ2-1; D is ambiguous. This CDR3 is built from 15 residues. V dropped 7 bases and J dropped 8 bases, with 22 bases sitting between them. Germline CDR1 SGHRS, CDR2 YFSETQ. As DNA, the CDR3 is TGCGCCAGCCGACATCGGATCCAACAGAGTGATGAGCAGTTCTTC. Translating gives CASRHRIQQSDEQFF.

Ten or more counts support this clonotype. The chain has TRBV5-1 and TRBJ2-5, with 10 bases aligning to TRBD2. The germline CDR1 and CDR2 sequences are SGHRS and YFSETQ. The V and J ends lost 4 bases and 3 bases, in that order; junction bases with no gene match: 6. CDR3 length: 15 amino acids. Here the CDR3 DNA reads TGCGCCAGCAGCGGGGGACTAGCGCCAGAAGAGACCCAGTACTTC. As protein: CASSGGLAPEETQYF.

This clonotype was recorded many times. The rearrangement joins TRBV7-9 to TRBJ2-3; 7 bases map to TRBD2. The CDR3 is 18 amino acids. CDR1 is SEHNR and CDR2 is FQNEAQ in the germline V gene (reference sequence). V lost 4 bases, J lost 0 bases, and 13 bases stayed unmatched. CDR3 nucleotide sequence: TGTGCCAGCAGCTCAACACTCGGGACTACTTCTAGCACAGATACGCAGTATTTT. Translating it yields CASSSTLGTTSSTDTQYF.

As concerns this clonotype: A much larger clone is a single base away; this may be a read error. The rearrangement joins TRBV12-5 to TRBJ1-5; D may be TRBD1 (6 bases). The germline V and J ends were trimmed by 6 bases and 6 bases, with 18 bases remaining between them. The CDR3 contains 15 residues. Germline-derived CDR1 and CDR2 are LGHNT and FRNRAP. The CDR3 sequence is CASGPTGTGSQPQHF. In DNA form, the CDR3 reads TGTGCTAGTGGACCAACAGGGACGGGCAGTCAGCCCCAGCATTTT.

The chain employs TRBV4-2 and TRBJ2-5; tentative D call: TRBD2 (5 bases). The CDR3 loop spans 15 amino acids. The germline CDR1 and CDR2 sequences are LGHNA and YNFKEQ. V was cut by 1 base and J by 1 base, with 10 bases left in between. The CDR3 loop reads CASSQAGSFQETQYF. CDR3 DNA: TGTGCCAGCAGCCAAGCTGGGAGCTTCCAAGAGACCCAGTACTTC.